A single sample gave rise to the 7 T cell receptor beta chains below, sequenced in a study of T cells in Graves' hyperthyroidism and ophthalmopathy. Amplification yielded TCR beta CDR3 regions, with RNA transcripts as the source. Initially, a first-round RT-PCR of the TCR CDR3 employed the HTBI primer set. TCRdb ran MiXCR on the multiplex PCR reads and lists one entry per CDR3 protein. The data contain 400,000 to 600,000 distinct CDR3 sequences, more than 20% of them seen just once; the ten biggest clones take up 26%. Specimen: blood. The source of these receptors is a man between 18 and 35 years old with Graves' hyperthyroidism.

Ten or more counts support this clonotype. The rearrangement joins TRBV28 to TRBJ1-5; possibly TRBD1 for D (5 bases). Germline V lookup: CDR1 MDHEN, CDR2 SYDVKM. Trimming removed 2 bases at V and 5 bases at J, with 7 bases between. The CDR3 runs 13 residues. The CDR3 region has the DNA TGTGCCAGCAGTTTAACGGGGGATCAGCCCCAGCATTTT. It translates to CASSLTGDQPQHF.

The CDR3 DNA reads as TGTGCCAGCAGCGTACAGTGGTACCAAGAGACCCAGTACTTC. As protein: CASSVQWYQETQYF. The gene calls are TRBV9 and TRBJ2-5, with D uncertain. Trimming cost V 1 base and J 0 bases, with 7 bases left between them. The length of the CDR3 is 14 residues. CDR1 and CDR2 from the germline V gene are SGDLS and YYNGEE.

The sample holds many counts of this clonotype. The chain joins TRBV28 to TRBJ2-7, with D perhaps matching TRBD1 or TRBD2 (6 bases each). The CDR3 has 12 amino acids. CDR1 is MDHEN, CDR2 SYDVKM, per germline. V lost 7 bases and J 2 bases, leaving 9 bases between the germline ends. In DNA, the CDR3 is TGTGCCAGCAAGGGGGGAACCTACGAGCAGTACTTC. It encodes CASKGGTYEQYF.

In this sample, this clonotype turned up a few times. This sequence joins TRBV3-1 and TRBJ1-2; possibly TRBD1 for D (6 bases). With 5 bases removed from V and 7 bases from J, the gap between germline ends came to 14 bases. Looked up from germline, CDR1 is LGHDT and CDR2 is YNNKEL (reference sequence). The CDR3 runs to 13 residues. This CDR3 is CASSFRTGTGYTF. Here the CDR3 DNA reads TGTGCCAGCAGCTTTCGAACAGGGACTGGCTACACCTTC.

This clonotype was seen repeatedly, ten times or more. J is TRBJ1-2 and V is TRBV11-2; possible D gene TRBD1, 6 bases. The germline V gene has CDR1 SGHAT and CDR2 FQNNGV. The CDR3 extends over 15 amino acids. Trimming shortened V by 5 bases and J by 4 bases, and 17 bases separated the two germline ends. CDR3 nucleotides: TGTGCCAGCAGCGGACTGACAGGTGGTTCCTATGGCTACACCTTC. Amino acids: CASSGLTGGSYGYTF.

This clonotype was detected many times. The chain uses TRBV5-1 and TRBJ1-2; no firm D call. The V and J ends lost 4 bases and 4 bases respectively, with 14 bases between them. The V gene's germline CDR1 is SGHRS and CDR2 YFSETQ. There are 14 residues in the CDR3. The CDR3 nucleotides are TGCGCCAGCAGCCCAGATGGAGCGGGCTATGGCTACACCTTC. Its translation is CASSPDGAGYGYTF.

This clonotype occurred many times. This sequence joins TRBV6-1 and TRBJ1-5; D remains unclear. CDR3 length equals 15 residues. Germline lookup yields CDR1 MNHNS and CDR2 SASEGT. V was trimmed by 9 bases and J by 2 bases, leaving 17 bases between them. CDR3 loop: CASSPRTEGNQPQHF. The CDR3 DNA is TGTGCCAGTAGCCCTCGGACGGAGGGCAATCAGCCCCAGCATTTT.